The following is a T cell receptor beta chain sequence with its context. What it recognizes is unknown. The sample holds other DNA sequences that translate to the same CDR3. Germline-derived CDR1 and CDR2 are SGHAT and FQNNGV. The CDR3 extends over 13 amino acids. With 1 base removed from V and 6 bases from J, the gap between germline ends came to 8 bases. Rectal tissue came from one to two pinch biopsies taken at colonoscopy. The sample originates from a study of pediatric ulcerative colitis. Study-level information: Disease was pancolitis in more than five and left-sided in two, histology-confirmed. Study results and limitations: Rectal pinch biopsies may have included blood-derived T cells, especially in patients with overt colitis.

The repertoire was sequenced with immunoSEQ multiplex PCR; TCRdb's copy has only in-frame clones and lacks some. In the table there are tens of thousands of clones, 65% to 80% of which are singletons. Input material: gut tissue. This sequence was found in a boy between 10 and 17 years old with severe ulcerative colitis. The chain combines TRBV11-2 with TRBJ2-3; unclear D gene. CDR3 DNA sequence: TGTGCCAGCAGCTTAGGGCGTGCGGATACGCAGTATTTT. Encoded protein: CASSLGRADTQYF.